The sequence of this TCR beta chain was determined in a study of blood T cell repertoires in COVID-19. Study context: Sources were T cells, B-cell-depleted T cells, or PBMCs; the material itself was cDNA or gDNA.

Original processing methods: Nucleated cell counts were estimated from reference gene primer amplification. Here immunoSEQ multiplex PCR was the method, and the copy in TCRdb shows in-frame clones only, minus some. V and J calls and clone size are given by that table; D and trimming were obtained from the DNA. Among a few hundred thousand clones listed, 85% to 90% were seen once. Cohorts were determined from participant-reported clinical history. Trimming pared 6 bases from V and 1 base from J, leaving 9 bases between. The CDR3 is made up of 14 amino acids. CDR1 and CDR2 from the germline V gene are SGHTA and FQGNSA.

The source material was PBMCs or T cells enriched from blood (not recorded which). The receptor comes from a woman under 30 who had recovered from COVID-19. The rearrangement joins TRBV7-2 to TRBJ2-2; D unclear. Here the CDR3 reads CASRRQMNTGELFF. CDR3 DNA sequence: TGTGCCAGCAGGCGGCAGATGAACACCGGGGAGCTGTTTTTT.